Below, one T cell receptor (beta chain) is given with its context. The sample originates from a study of blood T cell repertoires in COVID-19. Study background: Samples taken during acute and convalescent COVID-19 were collected in the United States, Italy and Spain. T cells, B-cell-depleted T cells, or PBMCs supplied cDNA or gDNA.

The ends lost 4 bases at V and 8 bases at J; junction bases unmatched: 4. The germline gives CDR1 LNHDA, CDR2 SQIVND (reference sequence). There are 13 residues in the CDR3. In the original analysis: Nucleated cell counts were estimated from reference gene primer amplification. Produced via immunoSEQ multiplex PCR; TCRdb's table is partial and in-frame only. The V and J calls and the clone size are those of that table, but D and trimming were determined from the DNA. The sample lists over 85,000 clones, around 81% occurring once. The TCR was taken from a man aged 50-59 years with acute or convalescent COVID-19. The chain uses TRBV19 and TRBJ1-2; 10 bases are a match to TRBD1. Sequencing was done on a sample of peripheral blood. CDR3 protein: CASSTGQGEGYTF. The CDR3 DNA reads TGTGCCAGTAGTACTGGACAGGGGGAGGGCTACACCTTC.